This T cell receptor beta chain was found in a study of early T cells in non-severe SARS-CoV-2 infection. The CDR3 sequence is 15 residues long. V shed 10 bases and J shed 0 bases, with 13 bases lying between them. Per germline, CDR1 SNHLY and CDR2 FYNNEI. Many counts were recorded for this clonotype. In the library, individual cDNA molecules carried attached unique molecular identifiers. In TCRdb, the 5' RACE reads were re-called with MiXCR into one record per CDR3 protein. The data show 65,000 to 85,000 distinct CDR3 sequences, more than 10% seen once. The rearrangement links TRBV2 to TRBJ2-6; D remains unclear. This receptor was obtained from an adult who was a healthcare worker with PCR-confirmed SARS-CoV-2 infection or an uninfected control (not recorded which). Sequencing was done on a sample of whole blood. The CDR3 loop reads CATLDPSSGANVLTF. CDR3 in DNA: TGTGCCACCCTAGACCCGAGCTCTGGGGCCAACGTCCTGACTTTC.